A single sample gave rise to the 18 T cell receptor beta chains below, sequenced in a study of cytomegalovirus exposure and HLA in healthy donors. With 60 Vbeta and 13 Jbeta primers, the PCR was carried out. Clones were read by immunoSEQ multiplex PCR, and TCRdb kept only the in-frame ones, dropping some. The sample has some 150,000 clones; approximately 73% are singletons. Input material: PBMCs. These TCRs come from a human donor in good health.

CDR3 sequence: CSVAGVRVNTEAFF. In DNA, the CDR3 is TGCAGCGTTGCGGGGGTCCGGGTGAACACTGAAGCTTTCTTT. The J gene is TRBJ1-1, the V gene TRBV29-1; perhaps TRBD1 as D (5 bases). Germline CDR1 is SQVTM and CDR2 is ANQGSEA. The CDR3 covers 14 residues. V was shortened by 4 bases and J by 0 bases, with 12 bases between the two germline ends. Complete variable domain (other parts from reference TRBV29-1 and TRBJ1-1): SAVISQKPSRDICQRGTSLTIQCQVDSQVTMMFWYRQQPGQSLTLIATANQGSEATYESGFVIDKFPISRPNLTFSTLTVSNMSPEDSSIYLCSVAGVRVNTEAFFGQGTRLTVV.

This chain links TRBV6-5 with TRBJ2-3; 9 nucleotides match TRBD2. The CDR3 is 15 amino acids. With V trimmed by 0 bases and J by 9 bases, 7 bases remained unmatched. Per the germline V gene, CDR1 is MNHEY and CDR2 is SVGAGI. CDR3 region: CASSYSTSGRVTQYF. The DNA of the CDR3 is TGTGCCAGCAGTTACTCGACTAGCGGTAGGGTCACGCAGTATTTT.

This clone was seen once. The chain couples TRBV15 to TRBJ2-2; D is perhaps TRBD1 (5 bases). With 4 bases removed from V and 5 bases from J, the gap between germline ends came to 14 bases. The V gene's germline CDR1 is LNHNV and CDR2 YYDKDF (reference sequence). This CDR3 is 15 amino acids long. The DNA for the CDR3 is TGTGCCACCAGCAAGACCCCTCAGGGAACCGGGGAGCTGTTTTTT. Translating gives CATSKTPQGTGELFF.

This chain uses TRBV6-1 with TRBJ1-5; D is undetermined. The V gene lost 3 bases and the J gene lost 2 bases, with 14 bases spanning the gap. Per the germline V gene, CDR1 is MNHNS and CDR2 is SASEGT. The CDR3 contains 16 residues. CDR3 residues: CASSDFGGMGNQPQHF. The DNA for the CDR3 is TGTGCCAGCAGTGATTTTGGAGGGATGGGCAATCAGCCCCAGCATTTT.

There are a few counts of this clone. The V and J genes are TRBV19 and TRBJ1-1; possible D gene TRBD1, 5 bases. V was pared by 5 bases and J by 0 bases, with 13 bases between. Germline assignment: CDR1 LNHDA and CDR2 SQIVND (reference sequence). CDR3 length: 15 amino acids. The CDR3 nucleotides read TGTGCCAGTAGTTCCCAGACAGCCATGAACACTGAAGCTTTCTTT. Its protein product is CASSSQTAMNTEAFF. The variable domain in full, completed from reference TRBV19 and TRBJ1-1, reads DGGITQSPKYLFRKEGQNVTLSCEQNLNHDAMYWYRQDPGQGLRLIYYSQIVNDFQKGDIAEGYSVSREKKESFPLTVTSAQKNPTAFYLCASSSQTAMNTEAFFGQGTRLTVV.

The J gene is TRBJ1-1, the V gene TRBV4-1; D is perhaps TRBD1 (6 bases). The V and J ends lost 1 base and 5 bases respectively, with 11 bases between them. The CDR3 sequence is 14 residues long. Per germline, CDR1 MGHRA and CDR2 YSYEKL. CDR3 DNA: TGCGCCAGCAGCCAAGTGGCCAGGGGAACTGAAGCTTTCTTT. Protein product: CASSQVARGTEAFF.

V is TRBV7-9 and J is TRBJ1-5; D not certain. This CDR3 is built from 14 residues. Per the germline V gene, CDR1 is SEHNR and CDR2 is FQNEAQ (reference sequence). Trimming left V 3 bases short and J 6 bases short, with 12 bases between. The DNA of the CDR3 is TGTGCCAGCAGCTTGGGCTGGGTGGGTCAGCCCCAGCATTTT. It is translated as CASSLGWVGQPQHF.

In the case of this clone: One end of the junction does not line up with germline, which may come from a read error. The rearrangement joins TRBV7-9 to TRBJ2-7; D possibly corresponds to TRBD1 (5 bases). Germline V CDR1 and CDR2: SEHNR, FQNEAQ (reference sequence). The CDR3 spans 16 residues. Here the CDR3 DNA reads TGTTCCAGCAGCTTATCGACAGTGCCAAGCTCCTACGAGCAGTACTTC. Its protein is CSSSLSTVPSSYEQYF.

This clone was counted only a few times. The CDR3 protein is CASSYRRDNEQFF. DNA of the CDR3: TGTGCCAGCAGCTATCGACGGGACAATGAGCAGTTCTTC. This chain joins TRBV7-3 and TRBJ2-1; no reliable D call. This CDR3 contains 13 residues. V lost 4 bases to trimming and J lost 5 bases, with 9 bases between them. Germline V gives CDR1 SGHTA, CDR2 FQGTGA.

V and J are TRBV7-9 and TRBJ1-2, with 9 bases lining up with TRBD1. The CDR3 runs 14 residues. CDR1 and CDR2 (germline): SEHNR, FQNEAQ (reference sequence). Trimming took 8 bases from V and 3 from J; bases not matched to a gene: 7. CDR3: CASLRDRDHYGYTF. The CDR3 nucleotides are TGTGCCAGCCTTCGGGACAGGGACCACTATGGCTACACCTTC.

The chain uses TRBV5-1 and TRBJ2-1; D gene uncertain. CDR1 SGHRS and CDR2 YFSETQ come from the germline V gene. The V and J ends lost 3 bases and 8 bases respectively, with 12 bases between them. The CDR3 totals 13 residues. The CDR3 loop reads CASSSEPAYEQFF. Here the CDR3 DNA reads TGCGCCAGCAGCTCCGAACCAGCGTATGAGCAGTTCTTC.

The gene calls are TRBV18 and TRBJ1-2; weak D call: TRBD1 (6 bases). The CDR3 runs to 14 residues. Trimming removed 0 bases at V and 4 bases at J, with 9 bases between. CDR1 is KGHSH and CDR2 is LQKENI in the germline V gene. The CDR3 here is CASSPPGGVYGYTF. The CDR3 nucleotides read TGTGCCAGCTCACCACCTGGGGGCGTCTATGGCTACACCTTC. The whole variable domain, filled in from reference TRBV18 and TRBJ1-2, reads NAGVMQNPRHLVRRRGQEARLRCSPMKGHSHVYWYRQLPEEGLKFMVYLQKENIIDESGMPKERFSAEFPKEGPSILRIQQVVRGDSAAYFCASSPPGGVYGYTFGSGTRLTVV.

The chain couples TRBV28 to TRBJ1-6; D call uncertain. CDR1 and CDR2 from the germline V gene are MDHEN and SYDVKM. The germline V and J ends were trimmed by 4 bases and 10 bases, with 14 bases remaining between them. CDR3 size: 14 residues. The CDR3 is CASSSSQFPSPLHF. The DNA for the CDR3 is TGTGCCAGCAGTTCCAGTCAATTCCCCTCACCCCTCCACTTT.

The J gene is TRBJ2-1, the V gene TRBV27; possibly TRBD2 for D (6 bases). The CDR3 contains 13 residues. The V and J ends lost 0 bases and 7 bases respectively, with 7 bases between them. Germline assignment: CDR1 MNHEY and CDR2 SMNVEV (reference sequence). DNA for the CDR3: TGTGCCAGCAGTTTATCGGGGAGGAATGAGCAGTTCTTC. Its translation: CASSLSGRNEQFF.

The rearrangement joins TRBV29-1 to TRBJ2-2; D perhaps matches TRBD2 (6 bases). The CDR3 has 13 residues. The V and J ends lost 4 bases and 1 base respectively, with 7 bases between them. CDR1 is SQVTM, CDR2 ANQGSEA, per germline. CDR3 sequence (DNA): TGCAGCGTTGGGGAGGAGAACACCGGGGAGCTGTTTTTT. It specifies CSVGEENTGELFF.

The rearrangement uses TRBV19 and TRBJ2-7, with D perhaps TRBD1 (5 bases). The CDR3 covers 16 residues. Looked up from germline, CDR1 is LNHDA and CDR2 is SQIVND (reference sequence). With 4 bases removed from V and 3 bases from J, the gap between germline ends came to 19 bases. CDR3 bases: TGTGCCAGTAGTACTCAGGGCAAGCGTAGATTCTACGAGCAGTACTTC. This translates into CASSTQGKRRFYEQYF.

The CDR3 sequence: CASTNRGLRLDTQYF. The CDR3 nucleotides read TGTGCCAGCACAAACCGGGGACTCAGGTTAGATACGCAGTATTTT. The chain is built from TRBV27 and TRBJ2-3, with a possible D match to TRBD2 (6 bases). CDR1 and CDR2 (germline): MNHEY, SMNVEV (reference sequence). This CDR3 has 15 amino acids. V lost 7 bases and J lost 5, with 19 bases in between.

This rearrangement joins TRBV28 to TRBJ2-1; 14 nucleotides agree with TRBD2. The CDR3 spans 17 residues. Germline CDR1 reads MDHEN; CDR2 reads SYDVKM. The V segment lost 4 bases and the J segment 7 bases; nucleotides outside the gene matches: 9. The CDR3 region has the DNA TGTGCCAGCAGTTCCCCCGGACTAGCGGGGGGTAGGAATGAGCAGTTCTTC. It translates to CASSSPGLAGGRNEQFF.